The 7 T cell receptor beta chains below all came from one sample that was sequenced in a study of T cells expressing NK-cell markers. TCRdb reanalyzed the 5' RACE reads and collapses them to one entry per CDR3 protein, without DNA. The sample table sets out approximately 170,000 distinct CDR3 sequences. The sequenced sample was blood T cells: a sorted CD56 or NKG2C T cell subset, CD4+ or CD8+ T cells, or bulk PBMC T cells (not recorded which). These TCRs come from a man aged 18-70 years in good health.

This chain uses TRBV6-1 with TRBJ2-1; TCRdb lists TRBD1, though no DNA is available to test this call. This CDR3 spans 14 amino acids. The germline V gene encodes CDR1 MNHNS and CDR2 SASEGT. The CDR3 is CASNPQGPYNEQFF.

The chain couples TRBV3-1 to TRBJ2-3; the TCRdb D gene call, TRBD2, has no DNA to confirm it. Germline-derived CDR1 and CDR2 are LGHDT and YNNKEL (reference sequence). This CDR3 spans 15 amino acids. This CDR3 reads CASSHPSAHTDTQYF.

The rearrangement links TRBV5-1 to TRBJ2-5; the TCRdb D gene call, TRBD2, has no DNA to confirm it. This CDR3 contains 16 residues. Germline V gene lookup returns CDR1 SGHRS and CDR2 YFSETQ. The chain's CDR3 is CASSLASGEYQETQYF.

V and J are TRBV7-6 and TRBJ2-5. The CDR3 loop spans 15 amino acids. The germline V gene encodes CDR1 SGHVS and CDR2 FNYEAQ. The CDR3 loop reads CASSLEPQHRETQYF.

The V and J genes are TRBV5-4 and TRBJ2-1; as DNA is missing, the TRBD2 call by TCRdb cannot be tested. The CDR3 is made up of 17 amino acids. The germline V gene encodes CDR1 SGHNT and CDR2 YYREEE (reference sequence). The CDR3 loop is CASSLGDSGGPYNEQFF.

This chain joins TRBV5-1 and TRBJ2-3; TCRdb indicates TRBD1, and absent DNA this call remains unverified. Germline V gene sequence: CDR1 SGHRS, CDR2 YFSETQ. The CDR3 is 15 amino acids. The CDR3 protein is CASSLGGSFSDTQYF.

The J gene is TRBJ1-4, the V gene TRBV4-1; TCRdb lists TRBD1, though no DNA is available to test this call. In germline, CDR1 is MGHRA, CDR2 YSYEKL. The CDR3 is 14 residues long. The CDR3 here is CASSQTRVQEKLFF.